The 17 T cell receptor beta chains below were found in one sample sequenced in a study of blood T cells in healthy people across ages. Together with a sample-barcoded 5' primer, a J-beta primer mix was included in a second PCR lasting about 6 to 11 cycles. TCRdb reprocessed the 5' RACE reads with MiXCR, giving one entry per CDR3 protein. The table lists roughly 1,300,000 distinct CDR3 sequences, around 59% of them singletons, with over 6.5% in the top ten. What was sequenced was blood. Receptors were obtained from a man aged 18 to 30 in good health.

Only a few counts were recorded for this clonotype. The V call is TRBV10-3, the J call TRBJ1-1; no definite D call. The CDR3 loop spans 10 amino acids. Germline V gene data show CDR1 as ENHRY and CDR2 as SYGVKD. Deletions cut 10 bases from V and 8 bases from J, with 11 bases between. The CDR3 loop reads CASWDSEAFF. The CDR3 coding sequence is TGTGCCAGCTGGGATTCGGAAGCTTTCTTT.

This clonotype was picked up a small number of times. J is TRBJ2-7 and V is TRBV6-5; tentatively, D is TRBD2 (6 bases). Trimming removed 8 bases at V and 4 bases at J, with 15 bases between. The germline V gene has CDR1 MNHEY and CDR2 SVGAGI. There are 13 residues in the CDR3. CDR3 nucleotide sequence: TGTGCCAGCGGAGCGGGCCTGATATACGAGCAGTACTTC. This translates into CASGAGLIYEQYF.

The genes are TRBV6-5 and TRBJ2-2, with D tentatively TRBD2 (5 bases). The V gene lost 1 base and the J gene lost 2 bases, with 11 bases spanning the gap. Germline CDR1 reads MNHEY; CDR2 reads SVGAGI. The CDR3 consists of 16 residues. The CDR3 DNA sequence: TGTGCCAGCAGTTACTATCCCGGAGGAAACACCGGGGAGCTGTTTTTT. This translates into CASSYYPGGNTGELFF.

The rearrangement links TRBV4-2 to TRBJ2-4, with D possibly matching TRBD1 (7 bases). The length of the CDR3 is 13 residues. Germline V gene sequence: CDR1 LGHNA, CDR2 YNFKEQ. V was cut by 6 bases and J by 10 bases, with 16 bases left in between. The CDR3 is CASSYEGAGIQYF. The CDR3 nucleotides read TGTGCCAGCAGTTACGAGGGGGCGGGAATTCAGTACTTC.

The J gene is TRBJ2-1, the V gene TRBV14; 11 bases line up with TRBD1. From germline, CDR1 is SGHDN and CDR2 FVKESK. Trimming at V came to 2 bases and at J to 4 bases, leaving 7 bases not matched to a gene. This CDR3 comprises 17 residues. The CDR3, as DNA: TGTGCCAGCAGCCAACGGACAGGGGGCGCGTTGTACAATGAGCAGTTCTTC. Protein sequence: CASSQRTGGALYNEQFF.

The V gene is TRBV7-6, the J gene TRBJ2-1; D is possibly TRBD1 or TRBD2 (6 bases each). Germline assignment: CDR1 SGHVS and CDR2 FNYEAQ. Deletions cut 5 bases from V and 1 base from J, with 15 bases between. This CDR3 has 16 residues. The CDR3 sequence is CASSPTGGLSYNEQFF. CDR3 in DNA: TGTGCCAGCAGCCCGACCGGGGGCCTGTCCTACAATGAGCAGTTCTTC.

The V call is TRBV20-1, the J call TRBJ2-3, with 9 bases lining up with TRBD2. CDR1 DFQATT and CDR2 SNEGSKA come from the germline V gene (reference sequence). V was pared by 6 bases and J by 6 bases, with 13 bases of the junction left unmatched. The CDR3 extends over 15 amino acids. The CDR3 DNA reads TGCAGTGCCCCATGGGCGGGGGGGCTCAAGGATACGCAGTATTTT. Amino acid sequence: CSAPWAGGLKDTQYF.

The V call is TRBV20-1, the J call TRBJ2-1; 10 positions match TRBD2. Germline CDR1 DFQATT, CDR2 SNEGSKA (reference sequence). The CDR3 spans 12 residues. V was pared by 6 bases and J by 8 bases, with 4 bases of the junction left unmatched. The CDR3 nucleotides read TGCAGTGCCGGGACTAGCGTAGATGAGCAGTTCTTC. Its protein is CSAGTSVDEQFF.

This clonotype was counted between two and nine times. V and J are TRBV7-8 and TRBJ2-6; D unresolved. Germline CDR1 reads SGHVS; CDR2 reads FQNEAQ. This CDR3 comprises 16 residues. V lost 1 base and J 1 base, leaving 8 bases between the germline ends. The CDR3 is CASSLGPTSGANVLTF. The CDR3, as DNA: TGTGCCAGCAGCTTAGGACCGACGTCTGGGGCCAACGTCCTGACTTTC.

The chain is built from TRBV6-2 or TRBV6-3 and TRBJ1-1; D possibly corresponds to TRBD1 (5 bases). The germline gives CDR1 MNHEY, CDR2 SVGEGT. Trimming stripped 2 bases from V and 1 base from J, with 14 bases between. This CDR3 has 16 amino acids. The CDR3 nucleotides read TGTGCCAGCAGTTACCCTACGGGACGTCGGAACACTGAAGCTTTCTTT. Protein sequence: CASSYPTGRRNTEAFF.

The V and J genes are TRBV7-6 and TRBJ1-2, with TRBD1 identical over 7 bases. With V trimmed by 4 bases and J by 3 bases, 11 bases remained unmatched. There are 16 residues in the CDR3. CDR1 SGHVS and CDR2 FNYEAQ come from the germline V gene. CDR3 residues: CASSYLVGGGDYGYTF. In DNA form, the CDR3 reads TGTGCCAGCAGCTACCTGGTCGGAGGGGGCGACTATGGCTACACCTTC.

The J gene is TRBJ2-4, the V gene TRBV6-2 or TRBV6-3, with 11 bases identical to TRBD2. The DNA end favors TRBJ2-7, so the J call may be wrong. The CDR3 is 16 residues long. Germline V gene sequence: CDR1 MNHEY, CDR2 SVGEGT. The CDR3 DNA reads as TGTGCCAGCAGTCCCACGACTAGCGGGGTTTACTACGAGCAGTACTTC. It is translated as CASSPTTSGVYYEQYF.

The V and J genes are TRBV7-2 and TRBJ2-1; TRBD2 agrees at 8 bases. Germline CDR1 reads SGHTA; CDR2 reads FQGNSA. V was clipped by 0 bases and J by 6 bases; unmatched bases: 4. The CDR3 length is 15 residues. DNA of the CDR3: TGTGCCAGCAGCTTAGCTAGGCTAGCGGGCAATGAGCAGTTCTTC. This encodes CASSLARLAGNEQFF.

This clonotype was observed a single time. This chain connects TRBV7-6 to TRBJ2-1, with 10 bases fitting TRBD2. V lost 2 bases, J lost 6 bases, and 10 bases stayed unmatched. Germline V gene lookup returns CDR1 SGHVS and CDR2 FNYEAQ. The length of the CDR3 is 17 residues. The CDR3 DNA reads as TGTGCCAGCAGCTTATGGTCGGTGCCTAGCGGGAGCAATGAGCAGTTCTTC. This codes for CASSLWSVPSGSNEQFF.

This clonotype occurred once. The chain is built from TRBV10-3 and TRBJ2-2, with D hard to call. Germline values: CDR1 ENHRY, CDR2 SYGVKD. The CDR3 length is 13 residues. Trimming removed 4 bases at V and 6 bases at J, with 9 bases between. The CDR3 DNA reads as TGTGCCATCAGTGGGAACCCCCCCGGGGAGCTGTTTTTT. It specifies CAISGNPPGELFF.

This clonotype was recorded once. The chain's CDR3 is CASSRPLGEAFF. The CDR3, as DNA: TGTGCCAGCAGCCGGCCCCTAGGCGAAGCTTTCTTT. The chain joins TRBV6-5 to TRBJ1-1; D not resolved. Germline V gene lookup returns CDR1 MNHEY and CDR2 SVGAGI. V lost 6 bases and J 8 bases, leaving 13 bases between the germline ends. The CDR3 covers 12 residues.

The chain carries TRBV7-9 and TRBJ2-1; 7 bases are a match to TRBD1. The CDR3 is made up of 12 amino acids. Unmatched junction bases numbered 0, after V lost 8 bases and J lost 2 bases. CDR1 is SEHNR, CDR2 FQNEAQ, per germline (reference sequence). The CDR3 DNA is TGTGCCAGCGGACAGGCCTACAATGAGCAGTTCTTC. Translated, it gives CASGQAYNEQFF. Filled out from reference TRBV7-9 and TRBJ2-1, the complete variable domain reads DTGVSQNPRHKITKRGQNVTFRCDPISEHNRLYWYRQTLGQGPEFLTYFQNEAQLEKSRLLSDRFSAERPKGSFSTLEIQRTEQGDSAMYLCASGQAYNEQFFGPGTRLTVL.